This T cell receptor beta chain stems from a study of T cell responses to AZD1222 COVID-19 vaccine. Study conclusions and caveats: Donors in the cohort were predominantly white British and more often female, and clonal diversity was possibly underestimated. Spike-specific TCR breadth and depth rose after two AZD1222 doses.

Of note for this clone: What it binds is not known.

The CDR3 runs to 14 residues. V was pared by 4 bases and J by 1 base, with 11 bases between. Germline CDR1 SGHRS, CDR2 YFSETQ. Only in-frame clones appear in the TCRdb table, and some are missing; sequencing was by immunoSEQ multiplex PCR. The table records approximately 100,000 clones, over 75% of them present only once. This specimen consisted of peripheral blood, obtained on day 0 of MenACWY control vaccination. This chain connects TRBV5-1 to TRBJ1-1; a possible D gene is TRBD1 (6 bases). This TCR was recovered from an adult in good health. CDR3 protein: CASSVPGENTEAFF. CDR3 sequence (DNA): TGCGCCAGCAGCGTGCCAGGGGAGAACACTGAAGCTTTCTTT.